This T cell receptor beta chain stems from a study of blood T cell repertoires in COVID-19. Study background: Spain, Italy and the United States supplied samples that represented acute and convalescent COVID-19. PBMCs, B-cell-depleted T cells, or T cells provided the cDNA or gDNA that made up the material.

This clone was counted a single time. Original processing notes: Reference gene primer amplification yielded estimated nucleated cell counts. TCRdb's copy holds only in-frame clones and misses some; the assay was immunoSEQ multiplex PCR. V and J calls and clone size are given by that table; D and trimming were obtained from the DNA. The table includes some 99,000 clones, approximately 84% detected once. V lost 0 bases, J lost 4 bases, and 10 bases lay in between. CDR3 length: 15 residues. The germline V gene has CDR1 MNHEY and CDR2 SVGAGI. This chain uses TRBV6-5 with TRBJ1-5; a weak D match, TRBD1 (5 bases). The TCR sequence derives from an elderly woman with acute or convalescent COVID-19. The source material was peripheral blood. In DNA form, the CDR3 reads TGTGCCAGCAGTTACTCTACAGGCCTGAATCAGCCCCAGCATTTT. Its translation: CASSYSTGLNQPQHF.